This is a list of T cell receptor beta chains from one sample in a study of vaccination and CD4 T cells after COVID-19. TCRdb called the PCR reads again in MiXCR, with one record for every CDR3 protein. The repertoire consists of around 2,000 distinct CDR3 sequences, with 15% to 20% occurring once and the leading ten covering roughly 60%. No antigen is known for these receptors. The sequencing sample was made of CD4+ T cells from blood, cultured in vitro. The source is a human donor in good health. CDR3s include the opening cysteine and the closing phenylalanine or tryptophan. A D gene is named only where the DNA matches it firmly. Clone sizes are given selectively: once, few, many, or a class where the clone is expanded.

j_call d_call v_call clone_size cdr3_length cdr3_aa cdr3_nt
TRBJ1-6 NA TRBV15 medium-sized 13 CATSRSKGLALHF TGTGCCACCAGCAGATCAAAAGGTTTAGCCCTCCACTTT
TRBJ1-3 NA TRBV30 NA 16 CAWSVRGRGSGNTIYF TGTGCCTGGAGTGTACGGGGCCGGGGCTCTGGAAACACCATATATTTT
TRBJ2-2 NA TRBV12-3/TRBV12-4 few 18 CASRHSLDRAVNTGELFF TGTGCCAGCAGACACTCGCTAGACAGAGCGGTTAACACCGGGGAGCTGTTTTTT
TRBJ2-5 TRBD2 TRBV24-1 NA 14 CATSELAGGETQYF TGTGCCACCAGTGAGCTAGCGGGAGGGGAGACCCAGTACTTC
TRBJ1-5 NA TRBV20-1 few 16 CSALGHRAVSNQPQHF TGCAGTGCTCTGGGCCACAGGGCTGTTAGCAATCAGCCCCAGCATTTT
TRBJ1-5 NA TRBV30 medium-sized 13 CAWSVLSNQPQHF TGTGCCTGGAGTGTACTTAGCAATCAGCCCCAGCATTTT
TRBJ2-5 TRBD2 TRBV28 NA 15 CASSRTSGGVETQYF TGTGCCAGCAGCCGGACTAGCGGGGGGGTAGAGACCCAGTACTTC
TRBJ1-3 NA TRBV28 few 14 CATHFGGAGNTIYF TGTGCCACACATTTTGGGGGTGCAGGAAACACCATATATTTT
TRBJ1-2 TRBD1 TRBV12-3/TRBV12-4 NA 13 CASAPTGDDGYTF TGTGCCAGCGCCCCGACAGGGGATGATGGCTACACCTTC
TRBJ1-1 NA TRBV6-1 NA 14 CATALGILNTEAFF TGTGCCACCGCACTCGGGATACTAAACACTGAAGCTTTCTTT
TRBJ1-4 NA TRBV23-1 few 14 CASTPGATNEKLFF TGCGCCAGCACTCCGGGGGCAACTAATGAAAAACTGTTTTTT
TRBJ1-2 NA TRBV12-3/TRBV12-4 NA 14 CASSLASSLGGYTF TGTGCCAGCAGTTTAGCCAGTTCACTGGGGGGCTACACCTTC
TRBJ2-5 TRBD2 TRBV20-1 few 15 CSARVAAGFRETQYF TGCAGTGCTAGAGTAGCAGCGGGATTCCGGGAGACCCAGTACTTC
TRBJ1-1 NA TRBV27 few 15 CASSSSPGSITEAFF TGTGCCAGCAGTTCGTCCCCAGGGAGTATCACTGAAGCTTTCTTT
TRBJ1-3 NA TRBV7-3 NA 16 CASSLNGGLGGNTIYF TGTGCCAGCAGCTTAAATGGCGGTTTGGGTGGAAACACCATATATTTT
TRBJ1-4 NA TRBV30 NA 11 CAWGIREKLFF TGTGCCTGGGGGATACGTGAAAAACTGTTTTTT
TRBJ1-5 NA TRBV6-1 medium-sized 13 CASRVDSNQPQHF TGTGCCAGCAGAGTGGACAGCAATCAGCCCCAGCATTTT
TRBJ2-7 NA TRBV20-1 NA 15 CSAPLRSSGGYEQYF TGCAGTGCTCCTCTTCGCAGTAGCGGAGGGTACGAGCAGTACTTC
TRBJ1-4 NA TRBV20-1 few 13 CSARAGSNEKLFF TGCAGTGCTAGAGCCGGTTCTAATGAAAAACTGTTTTTT
TRBJ2-1 TRBD2 TRBV7-2 few 16 CASSGGTSGPYNEQFF TGTGCCAGCAGCGGCGGGACTAGCGGGCCATACAATGAGCAGTTCTTC
TRBJ1-2 TRBD1 TRBV6-2/TRBV6-3 few 14 CASSGVLTGYGYTF TGTGCCAGCAGTGGCGTTTTGACAGGGTATGGCTACACCTTC
TRBJ2-3 TRBD2 TRBV27 few 19 CASSSSGLAGEGGTDTQYF TGTGCCAGCAGTTCATCCGGACTAGCGGGGGAAGGGGGCACAGATACGCAGTATTTT
TRBJ2-7 TRBD2 TRBV20-1 few 14 CSAPQKAGGNEQYF TGCAGTGCCCCCCAGAAAGCGGGAGGCAACGAGCAGTACTTC
TRBJ1-2 NA TRBV6-4 few 15 CASSPLWGANYGYTF TGTGCCAGCAGCCCCCTCTGGGGAGCCAACTATGGCTACACCTTC
TRBJ2-5 TRBD2 TRBV10-3 NA 17 CAISQSSGGGSQETQYF TGTGCCATCTCTCAGAGTAGCGGGGGGGGGTCCCAAGAGACCCAGTACTTC
TRBJ1-6 NA TRBV18 medium-sized 14 CASSPEGLNSPLHF TGTGCCAGCTCACCAGAGGGGCTTAATTCACCCCTCCACTTT
TRBJ2-7 NA TRBV5-4 few 14 CASSLRDNSYEQYF TGTGCCAGCAGCTTGCGGGATAATTCCTACGAGCAGTACTTC
TRBJ1-1 TRBD1 TRBV5-1 NA 17 CASSLGPLGQGRTEAFF TGCGCCAGCAGCCTAGGGCCCCTTGGACAGGGGCGAACTGAAGCTTTCTTT
TRBJ1-4 NA TRBV20-1 few 13 CSAPSGGNEKLFF TGCAGTGCTCCTTCCGGGGGAAATGAAAAACTGTTTTTT
TRBJ1-6 NA TRBV30 few 12 CAWSVPSSPLHF TGTGCCTGGAGTGTACCTTCCTCACCCCTCCACTTT
TRBJ1-1 NA TRBV15 NA 15 CATSRDNRVNTEAFF TGTGCCACCAGCAGAGATAATCGGGTCAACACTGAAGCTTTCTTT
TRBJ2-3 NA TRBV7-2 NA 13 CASSLDRTDTQYF TGTGCCAGCAGCTTAGACCGCACAGATACGCAGTATTTT
TRBJ2-3 NA TRBV24-1 NA 17 CATSDFWDSKGTDTQYF TGTGCCACCAGTGATTTCTGGGACTCTAAGGGCACAGATACGCAGTATTTT
TRBJ2-2 TRBD1 TRBV19 NA 17 CASSIGQGAANTGELFF TGTGCCAGTAGTATAGGACAGGGGGCGGCGAACACCGGGGAGCTGTTTTTT
TRBJ1-5 NA TRBV19 few 13 CASNLEPDQPQHF TGTGCCAGTAATTTGGAGCCTGATCAGCCCCAGCATTTT
TRBJ2-1 TRBD2 TRBV2 large 14 CAIPGTSGANEQFF TGTGCCATCCCCGGGACTAGCGGGGCCAATGAGCAGTTCTTC
TRBJ2-1 NA TRBV6-1 NA 11 CAGEGYNEQFF TGTGCCGGCGAAGGGTACAATGAGCAGTTCTTC
TRBJ2-3 TRBD2 TRBV6-1 NA 16 CASSDSGRALADTQYF TGTGCCAGCAGTGACAGCGGGAGGGCCCTCGCAGATACGCAGTATTTT
TRBJ1-6 NA TRBV6-2/TRBV6-3 few 18 CASSYSGRGLRTVSPLHF TGTGCCAGCAGTTACTCGGGGAGGGGTCTCCGTACGGTTTCACCCCTCCACTTT
TRBJ1-1 NA TRBV7-3 NA 15 CASSLKGGASTEAFF TGTGCCAGCAGCTTAAAGGGGGGGGCGAGCACTGAAGCTTTCTTT
TRBJ2-2 NA TRBV20-1 few 13 CSARMSNTGELFF TGCAGTGCTAGAATGTCGAACACCGGGGAGCTGTTTTTT
TRBJ1-1 NA TRBV19 few 13 CASSRGTNTEAFF TGTGCCAGTAGTAGGGGGACGAACACTGAAGCTTTCTTT
TRBJ2-5 NA TRBV5-1 few 15 CASSLEPGRWETQYF TGCGCCAGCAGCTTGGAGCCAGGGAGGTGGGAGACCCAGTACTTC
TRBJ1-1 NA TRBV30 medium-sized 12 CAWRSGNTEAFF TGTGCCTGGAGGTCAGGGAACACTGAAGCTTTCTTT
TRBJ1-2 NA TRBV27 NA 13 CASTSGNLQGYTF TGTGCCAGCACTTCGGGGAACCTGCAAGGCTACACCTTC
TRBJ2-1 TRBD1 TRBV24-1 NA 18 CATSDSAGTGAGYNEQFF TGTGCCACCAGTGATTCTGCTGGGACAGGGGCTGGGTACAATGAGCAGTTCTTC